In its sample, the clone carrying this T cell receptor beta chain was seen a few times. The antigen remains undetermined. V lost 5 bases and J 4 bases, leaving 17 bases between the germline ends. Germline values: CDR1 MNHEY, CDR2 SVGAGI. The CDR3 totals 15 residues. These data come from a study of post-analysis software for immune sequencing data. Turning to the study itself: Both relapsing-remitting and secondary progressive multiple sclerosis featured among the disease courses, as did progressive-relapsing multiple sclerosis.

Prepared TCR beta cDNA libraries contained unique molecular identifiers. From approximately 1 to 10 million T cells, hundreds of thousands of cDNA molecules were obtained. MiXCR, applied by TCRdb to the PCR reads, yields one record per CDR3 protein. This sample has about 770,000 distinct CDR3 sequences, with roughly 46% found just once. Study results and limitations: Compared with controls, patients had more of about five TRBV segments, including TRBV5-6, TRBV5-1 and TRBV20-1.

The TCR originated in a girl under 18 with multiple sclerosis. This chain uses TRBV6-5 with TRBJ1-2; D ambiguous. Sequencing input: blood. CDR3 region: CASSPRRLESYGYTF. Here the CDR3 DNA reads TGTGCCAGCAGTCCGCGACGACTGGAGAGCTATGGCTACACCTTC.